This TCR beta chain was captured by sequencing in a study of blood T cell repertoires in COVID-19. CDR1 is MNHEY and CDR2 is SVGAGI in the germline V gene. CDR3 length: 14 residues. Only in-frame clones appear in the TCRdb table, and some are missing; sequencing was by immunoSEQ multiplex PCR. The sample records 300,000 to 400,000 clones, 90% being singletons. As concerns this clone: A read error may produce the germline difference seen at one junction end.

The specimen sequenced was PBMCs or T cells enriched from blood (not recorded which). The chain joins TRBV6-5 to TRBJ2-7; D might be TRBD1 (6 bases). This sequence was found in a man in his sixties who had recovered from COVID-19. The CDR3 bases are TGTGCGAGCAGTTACCTTTCAGGGGCCTACGAGCAGTACTTC. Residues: CASSYLSGAYEQYF.